A single sample is the source of the 27 T cell receptor beta chains below, sequenced in a study of blood T cell repertoires in COVID-19 (dated by TCRdb to 2020 to 2021). Libraries were built with the immunoSEQ multiplex PCR assay. In its TCRdb copy, this immuneACCESS table keeps in-frame sequences only and misses some clones. Where compared with another copy, unresolved V genes explain less than half of these, and the others have no known cause. Across this sample there are approximately 350,000 clones, with 85% to 90% seen only once. Approximately 1% of the sample goes to the ten largest clones. Sequencing was done on a sample of PBMCs or T cells enriched from blood (not recorded which). Receptors originate from a man younger than 35 who had recovered from COVID-19.

This chain joins TRBV4-2 and TRBJ2-3; 7 nucleotides line up with TRBD1. The ends lost 5 bases at V and 1 base at J; junction bases unmatched: 6. The V gene's germline CDR1 is LGHNA and CDR2 YNFKEQ. This CDR3 region has 15 residues. CDR3 region: CASSTRDRGTDTQYF. In DNA, the CDR3 is TGTGCCAGCAGCACCCGGGACAGAGGCACAGATACGCAGTATTTT.

V usage is TRBV24-1 and J usage is TRBJ1-2, with D possibly TRBD1 on 6 matching bases. Trimming left V 6 bases short and J 5 bases short, with 9 bases between. Germline CDR1 and CDR2: KGHDR and SFDVKD. This CDR3 is 12 amino acids long. The CDR3 region is CATSPGEYGYTF. CDR3 nucleotide sequence: TGTGCCACCAGTCCAGGGGAGTATGGCTACACCTTC.

The chain carries TRBV2 and TRBJ2-2; weak D call: TRBD2 (7 bases). Trimming pared 4 bases from V and 5 bases from J, leaving 14 bases between. The CDR3 is 15 amino acids. Per germline, CDR1 SNHLY and CDR2 FYNNEI. CDR3 sequence (DNA): TGTGCCAGCAGTGGGCTCGAGGGGGGGACCGGGGAGCTGTTTTTT. Amino acid sequence: CASSGLEGGTGELFF.

The chain combines TRBV7-2 with TRBJ2-7; the D gene is possibly TRBD1 (5 bases). The V end lost 1 base, the J end lost 10 bases, and 17 bases lay between the germline ends. CDR1 SGHTA and CDR2 FQGNSA come from the germline V gene. This CDR3 region has 14 residues. This CDR3 reads CASSLGDRLREQYF. The CDR3 bases are TGTGCCAGCAGCTTAGGAGACAGATTACGAGAACAGTACTTC.

V gene TRBV5-1 combines with J gene TRBJ2-1; 11 bases are a match to TRBD1. The germline gives CDR1 SGHRS, CDR2 YFSETQ. V was clipped by 3 bases and J by 4 bases; unmatched bases: 3. The CDR3 runs to 15 residues. The CDR3 reads CASSSGQGGYNEQFF. CDR3 nucleotides: TGCGCCAGCAGCTCGGGACAGGGGGGATACAATGAGCAGTTCTTC.

The CDR3 DNA sequence: TGTGCCAGCAGCAAAACGGGGGAGGGGTCACCCCTCCACTTT. Translation gives CASSKTGEGSPLHF. The chain employs TRBV7-9 and TRBJ1-6; possible D gene TRBD1, 5 bases. CDR3 size: 14 residues. Trimming took 5 bases from V and 10 from J, leaving 15 bases between them. Per germline, CDR1 SEHNR and CDR2 FQNEAQ (reference sequence).

This chain connects TRBV19 to TRBJ2-2; 7 positions match TRBD1. The CDR3 consists of 16 residues. V gave up 2 bases and J gave up 1 base; unmatched junction bases: 4. The germline gives CDR1 LNHDA, CDR2 SQIVND (reference sequence). CDR3 loop: CASSIRQGRNTGELFF. Written as DNA, the CDR3 is TGTGCCAGTAGTATAAGACAGGGTAGGAACACCGGGGAGCTGTTTTTT.

The rearrangement links TRBV19 to TRBJ2-7, with a tentative D call TRBD2 (5 bases). Germline V gives CDR1 LNHDA, CDR2 SQIVND (reference sequence). With 3 bases removed from V and 0 bases from J, the gap between germline ends came to 9 bases. There are 14 residues in the CDR3. The CDR3 DNA follows: TGTGCCAGTAGTATTTATGGGAGCTCCTACGAGCAGTACTTC. As protein: CASSIYGSSYEQYF.

The chain recombines TRBV7-9 with TRBJ2-5, with 9 bases lining up with TRBD1. The germline CDR1 and CDR2 sequences are SEHNR and FQNEAQ (reference sequence). The CDR3 spans 19 residues. The ends lost 5 bases at V and 4 bases at J; junction bases unmatched: 20. CDR3 coding DNA: TGTGCCAGCAGCCCCCGAACGGGACAGGGTTGGAACTTATCAGAGACCCAGTACTTC. Encoded protein: CASSPRTGQGWNLSETQYF. The variable domain in full, with the rest retrieved from reference TRBV7-9 and TRBJ2-5, is DTGVSQNPRHKITKRGQNVTFRCDPISEHNRLYWYRQTLGQGPEFLTYFQNEAQLEKSRLLSDRFSAERPKGSFSTLEIQRTEQGDSAMYLCASSPRTGQGWNLSETQYFGPGTRLLVL.

The J gene is TRBJ2-3, the V gene TRBV7-6; TRBD2 might be the D (5 bases). V lost 3 bases to trimming and J lost 0 bases, with 10 bases between them. CDR3 length: 15 residues. Germline CDR1 SGHVS, CDR2 FNYEAQ. DNA for the CDR3: TGTGCCAGCAGCTTGGACGGGGTGAGCACAGATACGCAGTATTTT. Translated: CASSLDGVSTDTQYF. Full variable domain (outside the CDR3, taken from reference TRBV7-6 and TRBJ2-3): GAGVSQSPRYKVTKRGQDVALRCDPISGHVSLYWYRQALGQGPEFLTYFNYEAQQDKSGLPNDRFSAERPEGSISTLTIQRTEQRDSAMYRCASSLDGVSTDTQYFGPGTRLTVL.

This clone was seen just once. The V call is TRBV25-1, the J call TRBJ1-2, with TRBD1 matching 7 bases. CDR3 size: 15 residues. V was pared by 9 bases and J by 1 base, with 11 bases of the junction left unmatched. Looked up from germline, CDR1 is MGHDK and CDR2 is SYGVNS. CDR3 nucleotides: TGTGCCAGACTAAGAACAGGGGCCGATAACTATGGCTACACCTTC. Encoded protein: CARLRTGADNYGYTF.

The CDR3 bases are TGTGCCAGCAGATCCCAGGGGTCCTATGGCTACACCTTC. Its translation is CASRSQGSYGYTF. J is TRBJ1-2 and V is TRBV12-3 or TRBV12-4, with D possibly matching TRBD1 (6 bases). The V gene lost 6 bases and the J gene lost 4 bases, with 12 bases spanning the gap. This CDR3 has 13 amino acids.

The J gene is TRBJ2-7, the V gene TRBV5-6, with D possibly matching TRBD1 (6 bases). The CDR3 is made up of 14 amino acids. Trimming took 0 bases from V and 3 from J, leaving 10 bases between them. Germline assignment: CDR1 SGHDT and CDR2 YYEEEE. The CDR3 loop is CASSLEGVSYEQYF. The CDR3 region has the DNA TGTGCCAGCAGCTTGGAGGGGGTTAGCTACGAGCAGTACTTC.

The rearrangement uses TRBV28 and TRBJ1-5; 9 bases match TRBD1. The V gene's germline CDR1 is MDHEN and CDR2 SYDVKM. Losses at the gene ends were 4 bases for V and 13 bases for J; bases not matched to a gene: 8. The CDR3 covers 13 residues. The CDR3 loop is CASSSPTGGYQHF. CDR3 sequence (DNA): TGTGCCAGCAGTTCCCCGACAGGGGGGTATCAGCATTTT.

This chain connects TRBV11-2 to TRBJ2-3; 7 bases fit TRBD1. The germline V gene has CDR1 SGHAT and CDR2 FQNNGV. The CDR3 is 15 amino acids. V lost 5 bases and J lost 4; bases outside the gene matches: 9. The CDR3 loop reads CASSRQQGFPDTQYF. The CDR3 coding sequence is TGTGCCAGCAGCCGTCAACAGGGGTTCCCAGATACGCAGTATTTT.

This sequence joins TRBV10-3 and TRBJ2-7, with a weak D call TRBD1 (6 bases). The CDR3 is 11 residues long. Germline V gives CDR1 ENHRY, CDR2 SYGVKD. The ends were cut back, 11 bases at V and 6 bases at J, with 14 bases in the middle. The CDR3 protein is CAVKGVGEQYF. Here the CDR3 DNA reads TGTGCCGTAAAGGGGGTCGGCGAGCAGTACTTC.

This chain uses TRBV28 with TRBJ2-1, with 7 positions matching TRBD1. The CDR3 runs 15 residues. Germline V gene lookup returns CDR1 MDHEN and CDR2 SYDVKM. With 8 bases clipped from V and 0 bases from J, the junction kept 7 bases outside the gene matches. In DNA form, the CDR3 reads TGTGCCAGCGAGACAGGGCCCAGCTCCTACAATGAGCAGTTCTTC. Translated, it gives CASETGPSSYNEQFF.

The chain combines TRBV7-2 with TRBJ2-6; 11 bases line up with TRBD2. The CDR3 covers 18 residues. Trimming cost V 4 bases and J 2 bases; bases outside gene matches: 7. The germline CDR1 and CDR2 sequences are SGHTA and FQGNSA. CDR3 sequence (DNA): TGTGCCAGCAGCTCCCTAGCGGGAGGATGGCCTGGGGCCAACGTCCTGACTTTC. It codes for CASSSLAGGWPGANVLTF.

V and J are TRBV6-2 or TRBV6-3 and TRBJ1-1; D is uncertain. This CDR3 is built from 13 residues. Trimming removed 2 bases from V and 2 bases from J, with 6 bases in between. The germline CDR1 and CDR2 sequences are MNHEY and SVGEGT. The CDR3 loop reads CASSYRSNTEAFF. Written as DNA, the CDR3 is TGTGCCAGCAGTTACAGGAGTAACACTGAAGCTTTCTTT.

V gene TRBV5-6 combines with J gene TRBJ1-5; D possibly corresponds to TRBD1 (5 bases). V was clipped by 1 base and J by 3 bases, with 11 bases between them. Germline V gene data show CDR1 as SGHDT and CDR2 as YYEEEE. The CDR3 has 15 amino acids. DNA for the CDR3: TGTGCCAGCAGCTTGACAGGAGGGTCCAATCAGCCCCAGCATTTT. The encoded protein is CASSLTGGSNQPQHF.

CDR3 sequence: CASSPRPGVYGYTF. The CDR3 DNA reads TGTGCCAGCAGTCCCCGGCCCGGGGTCTATGGCTACACCTTC. The V gene is TRBV27, the J gene TRBJ1-2; D is undetermined. Germline V gene sequence: CDR1 MNHEY, CDR2 SMNVEV (reference sequence). The V and J ends lost 5 bases and 4 bases respectively, with 14 bases between them. This CDR3 has 14 amino acids.

The V and J genes are TRBV20-1 and TRBJ2-2, with D uncertain. Germline V gene sequence: CDR1 DFQATT, CDR2 SNEGSKA (reference sequence). The CDR3 contains 13 residues. Trimming left V 3 bases short and J 7 bases short, with 12 bases between. The CDR3 spells CSASGRLSGELFF. The CDR3 DNA follows: TGCAGTGCTAGTGGTCGACTTAGCGGGGAGCTGTTTTTT.

The chain recombines TRBV28 with TRBJ2-6; D is unclear. From germline, CDR1 is MDHEN and CDR2 SYDVKM. The length of the CDR3 is 18 residues. V was clipped by 2 bases and J by 0 bases, with 14 bases between them. The CDR3 spells CASSLGGRFTSGANVLTF. The CDR3 bases are TGTGCCAGCAGTTTAGGTGGCAGGTTCACCTCTGGGGCCAACGTCCTGACTTTC.

The chain joins TRBV27 to TRBJ2-1, with D maybe TRBD1 (6 bases). The V gene's germline CDR1 is MNHEY and CDR2 SMNVEV (reference sequence). This CDR3 spans 14 amino acids. Trimming stripped 7 bases from V and 5 bases from J, with 15 bases between. CDR3 sequence: CASKVGTPNNEQFF. The CDR3 nucleotides read TGTGCCAGCAAGGTCGGGACACCAAACAATGAGCAGTTCTTC.

The CDR3 loop reads CASSQGGAGYGYTF. In DNA form, the CDR3 reads TGTGCCAGCAGCCAAGGGGGCGCGGGGTATGGCTACACCTTC. This chain links TRBV14 with TRBJ1-2; possibly TRBD1 for D (5 bases). This CDR3 has 14 residues. Germline assignment: CDR1 SGHDN and CDR2 FVKESK. V gave up 1 base and J gave up 5 bases, with 11 bases separating them.

CDR3 DNA: TGTGCCAGCAGCCAAGGGGTTAGCGGATACGAGCAGTACTTC. Amino acid sequence: CASSQGVSGYEQYF. The rearrangement links TRBV3-1 (or the pseudogene TRBV3-2) to TRBJ2-7; weak D call: TRBD2 (6 bases). The CDR3 extends over 14 amino acids. The germline V and J ends were trimmed by 1 base and 4 bases, with 11 bases remaining between them. Germline V gives CDR1 LGHDT, CDR2 YNNKEL (reference sequence).

The chain employs TRBV7-2 and TRBJ2-7; 12 nucleotides match TRBD2. Germline V CDR1 and CDR2: SGHTA, FQGNSA. The CDR3 is 15 residues long. J lost 2 bases, V lost 5 bases, and 4 bases had no gene match. The CDR3 is CASSASSGRAYEQYF. The CDR3 bases are TGTGCCAGCAGCGCCTCTAGCGGGAGGGCCTACGAGCAGTACTTC.